This is a list of T cell receptor beta chains from one sample in a study of PD-1 blockade in classical Hodgkin lymphoma. Sequencing used immunoSEQ multiplex PCR; TCRdb keeps in-frame clones, though not all of them. Seen here are 30,000 or so clones, over 75% observed once, and the top ten hold about a sixth. The specimen was peripheral blood mononuclear cells (PBMCs), collected before the fourth cycle of nivolumab. The source of these receptors is a human donor with classical Hodgkin lymphoma. Each CDR3 is given with its conserved first and last residue. A D gene is named only where the DNA matches it firmly. Clone size appears in some rows only: once, few, many, or a class for an expanded clone.

J: TRBJ1-1; D: TRBD1; V: TRBV5-1; size: .; length: 14; CDR3: CASSSRQGNTEAFF; DNA: TGCGCCAGCAGCTCCAGACAGGGGAACACTGAAGCTTTCTTT
J: TRBJ1-1; D: .; V: TRBV5-1; size: .; length: 15; CDR3: CASSLAQGWSTEAFF; DNA: TGCGCCAGCAGCTTGGCTCAGGGCTGGTCCACTGAAGCTTTCTTT
J: TRBJ2-7; D: .; V: TRBV11-2; size: .; length: 12; CDR3: CASRADGTEQYF; DNA: TGTGCCAGCAGAGCTGACGGGACCGAGCAGTACTTC
J: TRBJ1-5; D: .; V: TRBV7-8; size: .; length: 12; CDR3: CASSLGAQPQHF; DNA: TGTGCCAGCAGCTTAGGCGCGCAGCCCCAGCATTTT
J: TRBJ2-3; D: .; V: TRBV6-1; size: .; length: 16; CDR3: CASSETAGSSTDTQYF; DNA: TGTGCCAGCAGTGAAACCGCCGGGAGTAGCACAGATACGCAGTATTTT
J: TRBJ2-2; D: TRBD2; V: TRBV5-1; size: few; length: 17; CDR3: CASSRIPLAANTGELFF; DNA: TGCGCCAGCAGCCGCATTCCACTAGCGGCGAACACCGGGGAGCTGTTTTTT
J: TRBJ2-3; D: TRBD2; V: TRBV5-1; size: .; length: 16; CDR3: CASSKPGLAGGDTQYF; DNA: TGCGCCAGCAGCAAACCGGGACTAGCGGGGGGAGATACGCAGTATTTT
J: TRBJ2-7; D: .; V: TRBV6-5; size: few; length: 14; CDR3: CASSYSSGNYEQYF; DNA: TGTGCCAGCAGTTACTCGTCCGGAAACTACGAGCAGTACTTC
J: TRBJ1-6; D: .; V: TRBV14; size: .; length: 15; CDR3: CASSQTQGSNSPLHF; DNA: TGTGCCAGCAGCCAAACGCAGGGATCTAATTCACCCCTCCACTTT
J: TRBJ2-3; D: TRBD1; V: TRBV5-1; size: .; length: 16; CDR3: CASSLFVTGSTDTQYF; DNA: TGCGCCAGCAGCTTGTTCGTGACAGGGAGCACAGATACGCAGTATTTT
J: TRBJ2-6; D: TRBD2; V: TRBV28; size: .; length: 21; CDR3: CASRRRSPGTSGRAGANVLTF; DNA: TGTGCCAGCAGGCGAAGGTCCCCCGGGACTAGCGGGAGGGCTGGGGCCAACGTCCTGACTTTC
J: TRBJ1-2; D: .; V: TRBV29-1; size: .; length: 14; CDR3: CSVRFQGPRAGYTF; DNA: TGCAGCGTCCGCTTCCAAGGGCCCCGGGCTGGCTACACCTTC
J: TRBJ2-7; D: .; V: TRBV27; size: .; length: 11; CDR3: CASSTPYEQYF; DNA: TGTGCCAGCAGTACCCCTTACGAGCAGTACTTC
J: TRBJ2-1; D: .; V: TRBV2; size: .; length: 15; CDR3: CASRVTVSSYNEQFF; DNA: TGTGCCAGCAGGGTCACGGTGAGCTCCTACAATGAGCAGTTCTTC
J: TRBJ1-5; D: .; V: TRBV28; size: .; length: 12; CDR3: CASSFGNQPQHF; DNA: TGTGCCAGCAGTTTCGGCAATCAGCCCCAGCATTTT
J: TRBJ2-7; D: TRBD2; V: TRBV5-1; size: .; length: 15; CDR3: CASSPGGTETYEQYF; DNA: TGCGCCAGCAGCCCGGGGGGGACGGAGACCTACGAGCAGTACTTC
J: TRBJ2-5; D: TRBD2; V: TRBV7-3; size: .; length: 14; CDR3: CASSFGTSAETQYF; DNA: TGTGCCAGCAGCTTCGGGACTAGCGCTGAGACCCAGTACTTC
J: TRBJ1-1; D: .; V: TRBV7-9; size: .; length: 13; CDR3: CASSLSQNTEAFF; DNA: TGTGCCAGCAGCTTAAGCCAGAACACTGAAGCTTTCTTT